These 20 T cell receptor beta chains share one sample of origin, sequenced in a study of breast tumors, draining lymph nodes, adjacent tissues. TCRdb re-analysed the multiplex PCR reads in MiXCR, keeping a single row per CDR3 protein. The sample lists some 130,000 distinct CDR3 sequences, approximately 21% occurring once. Samples came from axillary lymph nodes draining the breast cancer. The sequencing input was axillary lymph node tissue. The receptors were sampled from a female donor with breast cancer. Some clones in this sample may be carry-over from other donors' samples.

This clonotype was detected ten times or more. The rearrangement links TRBV6-5 to TRBJ1-2; D is uncertain. Deletions cut 0 bases from V and 4 bases from J, with 6 bases between. CDR3 length equals 13 residues. Germline CDR1 is MNHEY and CDR2 is SVGAGI. The CDR3 spells CASSYSRVYGYTF. CDR3 bases: TGTGCCAGCAGTTACTCCCGGGTCTATGGCTACACCTTC.

This clonotype has ten or more counts. The chain has TRBV29-1 and TRBJ2-3; no clear D. CDR1 is SQVTM and CDR2 is ANQGSEA in the germline V gene. CDR3 length: 11 amino acids. V was shortened by 5 bases and J by 2 bases, with 5 bases between the two germline ends. CDR3 in amino acids: CSVRVTDTQYF. In DNA, the CDR3 is TGCAGCGTTCGTGTCACAGATACGCAGTATTTT.

Many counts were recorded for this clonotype. As DNA, the CDR3 is TGTGCCAGCAGCTTCGCAGGCGGGAGCGGCACAGATACGCAGTATTTT. As protein: CASSFAGGSGTDTQYF. The chain uses TRBV7-9 and TRBJ2-3, with 7 bases identical to TRBD2. CDR1 is SEHNR and CDR2 is FQNEAQ in the germline V gene (reference sequence). The CDR3 spans 16 residues. Trimming at V came to 3 bases and at J to 1 base, leaving 7 bases not matched to a gene.

This clonotype was detected ten times or more. The rearrangement links TRBV5-1 to TRBJ2-3, with a weak D call TRBD2 (6 bases). CDR1 is SGHRS, CDR2 YFSETQ, per germline. The CDR3 runs 15 residues. Trimming took off 4 bases at V and 2 bases at J, with 14 bases between the two ends. The CDR3 nucleotides read TGCGCCAGCAGCCCCTCGGGGGAACTCACAGATACGCAGTATTTT. It yields the protein CASSPSGELTDTQYF.

This clonotype has at least ten counts. A read error may account for a junction end that differs from germline. This chain connects TRBV7-7 to TRBJ2-2, with a weak D call TRBD2 (5 bases). CDR3 length: 13 amino acids. Per the germline V gene, CDR1 is SSHAT and CDR2 is FNYEAQ (reference sequence). Here the CDR3 DNA reads TGTGCTAGCAGCTTATGGAACGAGGGAGAGCTGTTTTTT. Translation gives CASSLWNEGELFF.

The rearrangement uses TRBV18 and TRBJ1-5; 7 nucleotides line up with TRBD1. CDR1 and CDR2 from the germline V gene are KGHSH and LQKENI. The CDR3 length is 16 residues. V lost 6 bases to trimming and J lost 1 base; unmatched junction nucleotides: 9. The CDR3 nucleotides read TGTGCCAGCTCGGAGACACAGGGGAAGAGCAATCAGCCCCAGCATTTT. Translated: CASSETQGKSNQPQHF. Full variable domain (remainder filled in from reference TRBV18 and TRBJ1-5): NAGVMQNPRHLVRRRGQEARLRCSPMKGHSHVYWYRQLPEEGLKFMVYLQKENIIDESGMPKERFSAEFPKEGPSILRIQQVVRGDSAAYFCASSETQGKSNQPQHFGDGTRLSIL.

This clonotype was observed at least ten times. V gene TRBV20-1 combines with J gene TRBJ2-7, with TRBD1 matching 10 bases. The CDR3 runs to 14 residues. Germline values: CDR1 DFQATT, CDR2 SNEGSKA (reference sequence). Trimming cost V 4 bases and J 0 bases; bases outside gene matches: 3. The DNA for the CDR3 is TGCAGTGCTAAGGGACAGGGGAGCTCCTACGAGCAGTACTTC. It specifies CSAKGQGSSYEQYF.

About this clonotype: One base away lies a much larger clone, so this may be a sequencing read error. The gene calls are TRBV5-4 and TRBJ2-1; D unresolved. The CDR3 covers 16 residues. V was pared by 0 bases and J by 2 bases, with 12 bases between. Germline lookup yields CDR1 SGHNT and CDR2 YYREEE (reference sequence). The CDR3 DNA sequence: TGTGCCAGCAGCTTGGATCAGAGCCGCCCCTACAATGAGCAGTTCTTC. This translates into CASSLDQSRPYNEQFF.

Ten or more counts support this clonotype. The gene calls are TRBV20-1 and TRBJ2-6, with 11 bases identical to TRBD2. This CDR3 has 17 amino acids. Germline CDR1 DFQATT, CDR2 SNEGSKA (reference sequence). CDR3 coding DNA: TGCAGCGGTGGGACTAGCGGCGGCGGCTCTGGGGCCAACGTCCTGACTTTC. Residues: CSGGTSGGGSGANVLTF.

This clonotype was seen a handful of times. A much larger clone lies a single base off, so this may be a read error. The chain combines TRBV6-1 with TRBJ2-7; possibly TRBD1 or TRBD2 for D (5 bases each). This CDR3 region has 14 residues. Germline V gene lookup returns CDR1 MNHNS and CDR2 SASEGT. Here the CDR3 reads CAISGSAGAEEQYF. As DNA, the CDR3 is TGTGCCATCAGTGGCTCAGCCGGGGCTGAGGAGCAGTACTTC.

V and J are TRBV7-6 and TRBJ1-1; 7 bases fit TRBD1. The CDR3 sequence is 13 residues long. V was clipped by 2 bases and J by 5 bases; unmatched bases: 2. Germline CDR1 is SGHVS and CDR2 is FNYEAQ. DNA of the CDR3: TGTGCCAGCAGCTTAACAGGGGAAACTGAAGCTTTCTTT. It is translated as CASSLTGETEAFF.

This clonotype was counted ten times or more. The J gene is TRBJ2-1, the V gene TRBV4-2, with D maybe TRBD2 (6 bases). Germline V gene data show CDR1 as LGHNA and CDR2 as YNFKEQ. The CDR3 has 16 amino acids. Deletions cut 0 bases from V and 7 bases from J, with 16 bases between. CDR3 region: CASSQERAERANEQFF. The CDR3 coding sequence is TGTGCCAGCAGCCAAGAAAGAGCTGAGCGGGCTAATGAGCAGTTCTTC.

The V gene is TRBV15, the J gene TRBJ1-5; no firm D call. Trimming removed 1 base from V and 3 bases from J, with 7 bases in between. CDR1 LNHNV and CDR2 YYDKDF come from the germline V gene (reference sequence). CDR3 length: 14 residues. CDR3 coding DNA: TGTGCCACCAGCAGAGGCAGAATCAATCAGCCCCAGCATTTT. This translates into CATSRGRINQPQHF. The full variable domain, completed using reference TRBV15 and TRBJ1-5, is DAMVIQNPRYQVTQFGKPVTLSCSQTLNHNVMYWYQQKSSQAPKLLFHYYDKDFNNEADTPDNFQSRRPNTSFCFLDIRSPGLGDTAMYLCATSRGRINQPQHFGDGTRLSIL.

As regards this clonotype: This sequence may be a read error, since a much larger clone differs from it by one base. CDR3 in amino acids: CAWSGPLVGYDYTF. The CDR3 DNA reads as TGTGCCTGGAGTGGCCCTCTGGTAGGGTATGACTACACCTTC. This chain links TRBV30 with TRBJ1-2; D is unclear. Germline CDR1 and CDR2: GTSNPN and SVGIG (reference sequence). The CDR3 has 14 amino acids.

This clonotype was found many times. The V gene is TRBV2, the J gene TRBJ1-5, with D perhaps matching TRBD1 (6 bases). Germline V gene data show CDR1 as SNHLY and CDR2 as FYNNEI. The CDR3 runs to 15 residues. Trimming took off 7 bases at V and 5 bases at J, with 18 bases between the two ends. The CDR3 spells CASKEGTHAYQPQHF. CDR3 bases: TGTGCCAGCAAGGAAGGGACACATGCTTATCAGCCCCAGCATTTT.

This clonotype was seen repeatedly, ten times or more. V is TRBV9 and J is TRBJ2-1; unclear D gene. Germline loops: CDR1 SGDLS, CDR2 YYNGEE. The CDR3 sequence is 16 residues long. Trimming stripped 0 bases from V and 0 bases from J, with 10 bases between. The CDR3: CASSVDDLSSYNEQFF. The CDR3 nucleotides read TGTGCCAGCAGCGTAGACGACCTGAGCTCCTACAATGAGCAGTTCTTC.

This clonotype has only a few counts. The chain has TRBV30 and TRBJ1-3, with 7 bases lining up with TRBD1. Germline V CDR1 and CDR2: GTSNPN, SVGIG (reference sequence). The length of the CDR3 is 14 residues. V was clipped by 4 bases and J by 0 bases; unmatched bases: 3. The DNA for the CDR3 is TGTGCCTGGACAGGGGGGGTCTCTGGAAACACCATATATTTT. It encodes CAWTGGVSGNTIYF.

In the case of this clonotype: At one of its ends the junction is not consistent with the germline gene, which may arise from a read error. This sequence joins TRBV7-3 and TRBJ2-5; 7 positions match TRBD2. The germline V gene encodes CDR1 SGHTA and CDR2 FQGTGA. The CDR3 contains 17 residues. The CDR3 coding sequence is TGTGCTAGCAGCTTTAAGAGTCCTAGCGGTTTTCAAGAGACCCAGTACTTC. Its protein product is CASSFKSPSGFQETQYF. Full variable domain (missing parts from reference TRBV7-3 and TRBJ2-5): GAGVSQTPSNKVTEKGKYVELRCDPISGHTALYWYRQSLGQGPEFLIYFQGTGAADDSGLPNDRFFAVRPEGSVSTLKIQRTERGDSAVYLCASSFKSPSGFQETQYFGPGTRLLVL.

At least ten counts were recorded for this clonotype. V gene TRBV9 combines with J gene TRBJ1-6; D remains unclear. The CDR3 covers 14 residues. Germline V lookup: CDR1 SGDLS, CDR2 YYNGEE. The germline V and J ends were trimmed by 1 base and 7 bases, with 9 bases remaining between them. CDR3 region: CASSVSWSNSPLHF. The CDR3 DNA reads as TGTGCCAGCAGCGTATCATGGTCGAATTCACCCCTCCACTTT.

The gene calls are TRBV14 and TRBJ2-1; weak D call: TRBD2 (5 bases). Trimming took off 4 bases at V and 2 bases at J, with 9 bases between the two ends. The CDR3 extends over 14 amino acids. Germline CDR1 SGHDN, CDR2 FVKESK. DNA for the CDR3: TGTGCCAGCAGCCTAGCGAAAACCTACAATGAGCAGTTCTTC. Residues: CASSLAKTYNEQFF.